The 26 T cell receptor beta chains below come from one sample, sequenced in a study of T cells in Graves' hyperthyroidism and ophthalmopathy. Regions amplified from RNA transcripts were the TCR beta CDR3 regions. Using the HTBI primer set, a first-round RT-PCR was run on the TCR CDR3. TCRdb re-called the multiplex PCR reads through MiXCR, storing one row per CDR3 protein. The sample includes 200,000 to 250,000 distinct CDR3 sequences, around 16% of them seen just once. Sequencing input: blood. Receptors originate from a man aged 35 to 55 with Graves' hyperthyroidism.

This clonotype was recorded at least ten times. V is TRBV20-1 and J is TRBJ2-3, with 7 nucleotides matching TRBD2. In germline, CDR1 is DFQATT, CDR2 SNEGSKA (reference sequence). CDR3 size: 15 residues. The ends lost 0 bases at V and 0 bases at J; junction bases unmatched: 3. CDR3 in amino acids: CSARDWGLSTDTQYF. CDR3 sequence (DNA): TGCAGTGCTAGAGATTGGGGACTAAGCACAGATACGCAGTATTTT.

The V gene is TRBV5-4, the J gene TRBJ2-5, with 8 bases lining up with TRBD2. The CDR3 has 14 amino acids. The germline V gene has CDR1 SGHNT and CDR2 YYREEE (reference sequence). V was pared by 1 base and J by 5 bases, with 4 bases of the junction left unmatched. The CDR3 here is CASSLTSGRETQYF. CDR3 DNA: TGTGCCAGCAGCTTGACTAGCGGACGGGAGACCCAGTACTTC.

This clonotype was seen at least ten times. The genes are TRBV12-3 or TRBV12-4 and TRBJ2-2, with 7 bases identical to TRBD1. The CDR3 totals 15 residues. J lost 2 bases, V lost 4 bases, and 4 bases had no gene match. CDR3 amino acids: CASSWGTVNTGELFF. CDR3 nucleotide sequence: TGTGCCAGCAGTTGGGGGACAGTTAACACCGGGGAGCTGTTTTTT.

This clonotype was counted many times. V gene TRBV20-1 combines with J gene TRBJ1-1, with D hard to call. This CDR3 region has 17 residues. Trimming removed 2 bases from V and 2 bases from J, with 21 bases in between. Germline V gene data show CDR1 as DFQATT and CDR2 as SNEGSKA (reference sequence). The DNA of the CDR3 is TGCAGTGCTAGACCCTTCCAAGGTAAAGGAAGAAACACTGAAGCTTTCTTT. Its translation is CSARPFQGKGRNTEAFF.

This clonotype was seen repeatedly, ten times or more. V is TRBV10-3 and J is TRBJ2-7, with D hard to call. This CDR3 region has 13 residues. V gave up 4 bases and J gave up 2 bases, with 9 bases separating them. The germline CDR1 and CDR2 sequences are ENHRY and SYGVKD. The CDR3 region has the DNA TGTGCCATCAGTGGAAACACCGCCTACGAGCAGTACTTC. Residues: CAISGNTAYEQYF.

This clonotype has more than one count but fewer than ten. The rearrangement links TRBV19 to TRBJ1-1; a possible D gene is TRBD1 (5 bases). This CDR3 contains 14 residues. CDR1 and CDR2 from the germline V gene are LNHDA and SQIVND (reference sequence). Trimming took off 2 bases at V and 4 bases at J, with 11 bases between the two ends. This CDR3 reads CASSINARATEAFF. The CDR3, as DNA: TGTGCCAGTAGTATAAACGCCAGGGCCACTGAAGCTTTCTTT.

Many counts were recorded for this clonotype. The chain is built from TRBV6-5 and TRBJ1-1; the match to TRBD1 covers 7 bases. The CDR3 spans 15 residues. J gave up 5 bases and V 0 bases, and 6 bases lay outside the gene matches. Looked up from germline, CDR1 is MNHEY and CDR2 is SVGAGI. Here the CDR3 reads CASSYSQTGRTEAFF. In DNA form, the CDR3 reads TGTGCCAGCAGTTACTCGCAGACAGGGCGAACTGAAGCTTTCTTT.

This clonotype was observed at least ten times. The V gene is TRBV20-1, the J gene TRBJ2-1; TRBD1 aligns across 11 bases. The CDR3 spans 17 residues. J gave up 8 bases and V 6 bases, and 18 bases lay outside the gene matches. Per germline, CDR1 DFQATT and CDR2 SNEGSKA (reference sequence). The CDR3 coding sequence is TGCAGTGCCGCGACCCACGGGGGACAGGGGGTAATGGATGAGCAGTTCTTC. It encodes CSAATHGGQGVMDEQFF.

This clonotype was counted at least ten times. The rearrangement links TRBV20-1 to TRBJ2-3; TRBD2 matches 8 bases. Trimming removed 4 bases from V and 1 base from J; junction bases left unmatched: 4. There are 14 residues in the CDR3. Germline V gene data show CDR1 as DFQATT and CDR2 as SNEGSKA (reference sequence). The CDR3 sequence: CSAMPAGGTDTQYF. DNA for the CDR3: TGCAGTGCTATGCCAGCGGGGGGCACAGATACGCAGTATTTT.

V gene TRBV19 combines with J gene TRBJ1-1; weak D call: TRBD1 (6 bases). Trimming removed 1 base at V and 10 bases at J, with 10 bases between. The CDR3 length is 12 residues. The germline CDR1 and CDR2 sequences are LNHDA and SQIVND (reference sequence). In nucleotides, the CDR3 is TGTGCCAGTAGTATAGTCCGGGGGCCAGCTTTCTTT. Protein product: CASSIVRGPAFF.

This clonotype was picked up many times. The chain uses TRBV3-1 and TRBJ1-5; no clear D gene. CDR1 and CDR2 from the germline V gene are LGHDT and YNNKEL (reference sequence). V gave up 1 base and J gave up 0 bases, with 7 bases separating them. The CDR3 spans 15 residues. CDR3 nucleotide sequence: TGTGCCAGCAGCCAAGGGGGAGTTAGCAATCAGCCCCAGCATTTT. Translation gives CASSQGGVSNQPQHF.

The sample holds many counts of this clonotype. The V gene is TRBV20-1, the J gene TRBJ2-6; D tentatively fits TRBD1 or TRBD2 (5 bases each). CDR3 size: 17 residues. V lost 0 bases to trimming and J lost 2 bases, with 14 bases between them. Germline loops: CDR1 DFQATT, CDR2 SNEGSKA (reference sequence). The CDR3 reads CSARDQPGPTGANVLTF. The DNA for the CDR3 is TGCAGTGCTAGAGACCAACCGGGGCCTACTGGGGCCAACGTCCTGACTTTC.

This clonotype was picked up a small number of times. The chain couples TRBV20-1 to TRBJ2-5; no clear D. This CDR3 contains 13 residues. The germline CDR1 and CDR2 sequences are DFQATT and SNEGSKA (reference sequence). Deletions cut 7 bases from V and 5 bases from J, with 17 bases between. The CDR3 sequence is CSVTVPGVETQYF. CDR3 bases: TGCAGTGTCACAGTCCCAGGAGTCGAGACCCAGTACTTC.

This clonotype was counted between two and nine times. The V and J genes are TRBV5-5 and TRBJ2-1, with 7 bases aligning to TRBD1. J lost 0 bases, V lost 5 bases, and 5 bases had no gene match. The CDR3 has 15 amino acids. CDR1 is SGHKS and CDR2 is YYEKEE in the germline V gene (reference sequence). The CDR3 nucleotides read TGTGCCAGCAGAACGACAGGGCGCTCCTACAATGAGCAGTTCTTC. It codes for CASRTTGRSYNEQFF.

The DNA for the CDR3 is TGTGCCAGCAGCCAAGATAGGCAGCCCTTCTACGAGCAGTACTTC. Its translation: CASSQDRQPFYEQYF. V usage is TRBV3-1 and J usage is TRBJ2-7; D gene uncertain. The length of the CDR3 is 15 residues. Between the trimmed V and J ends, which lost 0 bases and 3 bases, there was a span of 12 bases. CDR1 and CDR2 from the germline V gene are LGHDT and YNNKEL (reference sequence).

This clonotype was seen at least ten times. The J gene is TRBJ2-1, the V gene TRBV3-1; D is uncertain. The ends were cut back, 1 base at V and 5 bases at J, with 6 bases in the middle. The germline V gene encodes CDR1 LGHDT and CDR2 YNNKEL (reference sequence). The CDR3 has 13 amino acids. CDR3 coding DNA: TGTGCCAGCAGCCAAGTCCAGAACAATGAGCAGTTCTTC. Residues: CASSQVQNNEQFF.

At least ten counts were recorded for this clonotype. The chain uses TRBV20-1 and TRBJ2-7; 7 bases align to TRBD1. Trimming removed 7 bases from V and 4 bases from J; junction bases left unmatched: 10. Germline V gives CDR1 DFQATT, CDR2 SNEGSKA (reference sequence). The CDR3 is made up of 13 amino acids. The CDR3 protein is CSGTGTALYEQYF. CDR3 DNA sequence: TGCAGTGGAACCGGGACAGCCCTATACGAGCAGTACTTC.

The V gene is TRBV28, the J gene TRBJ1-5, with 10 bases matching TRBD1. The V segment lost 4 bases and the J segment 6 bases; nucleotides outside the gene matches: 9. The germline gives CDR1 MDHEN, CDR2 SYDVKM. CDR3 length equals 16 residues. In DNA, the CDR3 is TGTGCCAGCAGTTCAGAGACAGGGGGCATCGGTCAGCCCCAGCATTTT. Its protein is CASSSETGGIGQPQHF.

The rearrangement links TRBV27 to TRBJ2-5; 12 positions agree with TRBD2. CDR1 and CDR2 from the germline V gene are MNHEY and SMNVEV (reference sequence). CDR3 length: 16 amino acids. V was pared by 1 base and J by 7 bases, with 7 bases of the junction left unmatched. Here the CDR3 DNA reads TGTGCCAGCAGTTTATTTTCTAGCGGGGGGGCGGGGACCCAGTACTTC. As protein: CASSLFSSGGAGTQYF.

The chain employs TRBV20-1 and TRBJ1-1; possibly TRBD1 for D (6 bases). With 3 bases removed from V and 1 base from J, the gap between germline ends came to 12 bases. The CDR3 is made up of 14 amino acids. Germline V gene sequence: CDR1 DFQATT, CDR2 SNEGSKA (reference sequence). As DNA, the CDR3 is TGCAGTGCTAGCCGAACAGGGCCGAACACTGAAGCTTTCTTT. Amino acid sequence: CSASRTGPNTEAFF.

V and J are TRBV20-1 and TRBJ2-1; unclear D gene. This CDR3 is built from 16 residues. CDR1 and CDR2 (germline): DFQATT, SNEGSKA (reference sequence). Trimming cost V 0 bases and J 4 bases, with 16 bases left between them. The CDR3 loop reads CSARDGIADIYNEQFF. The CDR3 nucleotides are TGCAGTGCTAGAGATGGGATAGCTGACATTTACAATGAGCAGTTCTTC.

This clonotype was seen more than once but under ten times. The rearrangement uses TRBV27 and TRBJ1-1; D might be TRBD1 (5 bases). The germline gives CDR1 MNHEY, CDR2 SMNVEV (reference sequence). The CDR3 sequence is 15 residues long. V was shortened by 2 bases and J by 3 bases, with 13 bases between the two germline ends. The CDR3 sequence: CASSLSFGGDTEAFF. The CDR3 DNA reads as TGTGCCAGCAGTTTAAGTTTTGGGGGGGACACTGAAGCTTTCTTT.

At least ten counts were recorded for this clonotype. V and J are TRBV5-6 and TRBJ1-1; tentative D call: TRBD1 (5 bases). The CDR3 totals 12 residues. Trimming shortened V by 6 bases and J by 4 bases, and 10 bases separated the two germline ends. Germline values: CDR1 SGHDT, CDR2 YYEEEE. The CDR3 here is CASNRQSTEAFF. In nucleotides, the CDR3 is TGTGCCAGCAACCGACAGAGCACTGAAGCTTTCTTT.

The chain links TRBV6-1 to TRBJ1-1; TRBD1 matches at 7 bases. The CDR3 has 16 residues. Trimming at V came to 6 bases and at J to 0 bases, leaving 10 bases not matched to a gene. In germline, CDR1 is MNHNS, CDR2 SASEGT. The CDR3 nucleotides are TGTGCCAGCAGCCCCAAACACAGGGGACTGAACACTGAAGCTTTCTTT. Translating it yields CASSPKHRGLNTEAFF.

The chain uses TRBV6-2 or TRBV6-3 and TRBJ2-2, with D unclear. This CDR3 comprises 18 residues. Trimming removed 2 bases at V and 8 bases at J, with 24 bases between. Germline V gene lookup returns CDR1 MNHEY and CDR2 SVGEGT. This CDR3 reads CASSYEPRAWHESGELFF. DNA for the CDR3: TGTGCCAGCAGTTACGAGCCTCGGGCGTGGCATGAATCAGGGGAGCTGTTTTTT.

The chain is built from TRBV27 and TRBJ2-4; a weak D match, TRBD2 (6 bases). The CDR3 consists of 14 residues. Germline V gene sequence: CDR1 MNHEY, CDR2 SMNVEV (reference sequence). Between the trimmed V and J ends, which lost 0 bases and 7 bases, there was a span of 10 bases. The CDR3: CASSLSAGINIQYF. Written as DNA, the CDR3 is TGTGCCAGCAGTTTATCCGCGGGGATTAACATTCAGTACTTC.